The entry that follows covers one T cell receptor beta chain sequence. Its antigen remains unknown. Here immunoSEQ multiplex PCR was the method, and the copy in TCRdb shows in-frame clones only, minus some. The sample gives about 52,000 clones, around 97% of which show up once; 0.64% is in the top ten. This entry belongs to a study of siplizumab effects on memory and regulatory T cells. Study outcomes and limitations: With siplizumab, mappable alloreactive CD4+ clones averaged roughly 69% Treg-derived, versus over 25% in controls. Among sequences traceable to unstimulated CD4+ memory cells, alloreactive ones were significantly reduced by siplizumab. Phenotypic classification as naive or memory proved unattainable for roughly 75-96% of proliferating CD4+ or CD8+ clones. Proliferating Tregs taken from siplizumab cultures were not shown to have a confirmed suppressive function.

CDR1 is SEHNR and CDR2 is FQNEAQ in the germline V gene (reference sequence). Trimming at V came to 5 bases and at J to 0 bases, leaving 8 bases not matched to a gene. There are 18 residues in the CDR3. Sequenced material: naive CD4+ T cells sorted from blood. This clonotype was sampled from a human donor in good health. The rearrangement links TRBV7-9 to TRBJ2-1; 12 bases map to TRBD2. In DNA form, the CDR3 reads TGTGCCAGCAGCAAGGGACTAGCGGGTGGGAGCTCCTACAATGAGCAGTTCTTC. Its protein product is CASSKGLAGGSSYNEQFF.